These 21 T cell receptor beta chains share one sample of origin, sequenced in a study of CD8 T cells in Susac syndrome. Random hexamers primed reverse transcription of roughly 0.45 to 1 ug RNA. TCRdb re-called the immunoSEQ multiplex PCR reads through MiXCR, storing one row per CDR3 protein. Of 100,000 to 150,000 distinct CDR3 sequences in the sample, about 95% were seen once. The sequencing sample was made of CD4+ T cells from PBMCs. These receptors were taken from a human donor in good health.

The chain has TRBV28 and TRBJ2-7, with 7 positions matching TRBD1. CDR1 MDHEN and CDR2 SYDVKM come from the germline V gene. This CDR3 comprises 13 residues. V lost 5 bases, J lost 11 bases, and 12 bases stayed unmatched. The CDR3 DNA reads as TGTGCCAGCAGTGGTGGGACAGCCTTCCCTAAGTACTTC. This encodes CASSGGTAFPKYF.

The chain combines TRBV29-1 with TRBJ2-7, with a tentative D call TRBD1 (6 bases). Trimming removed 5 bases from V and 0 bases from J, with 14 bases in between. In germline, CDR1 is SQVTM, CDR2 ANQGSEA. The CDR3 runs to 14 residues. This chain's CDR3 is CSVRGGTYSYEQYF. The DNA of the CDR3 is TGCAGCGTTCGAGGGGGAACCTACTCCTACGAGCAGTACTTC.

The rearrangement uses TRBV19 and TRBJ2-7; a possible D gene is TRBD1 (6 bases). The length of the CDR3 is 15 residues. The germline gives CDR1 LNHDA, CDR2 SQIVND (reference sequence). Between the trimmed V and J ends, which lost 3 bases and 2 bases, there was a span of 14 bases. CDR3 coding DNA: TGTGCCAGTAGTATCGCCAGGGGCCCGACCTACGAGCAGTACTTC. Translating it yields CASSIARGPTYEQYF.

J is TRBJ2-7 and V is TRBV27, with D possibly TRBD1 on 6 matching bases. CDR1 and CDR2 (germline): MNHEY, SMNVEV (reference sequence). CDR3 length: 14 residues. Deletions cut 5 bases from V and 7 bases from J, with 18 bases between. CDR3 in DNA: TGTGCCAGCAGTCCTAGACAGGTCCTTGGGGAGCAGTACTTC. Its translation: CASSPRQVLGEQYF.

The chain couples TRBV5-4 to TRBJ2-7, with D unresolved. Germline V lookup: CDR1 SGHNT, CDR2 YYREEE (reference sequence). V was shortened by 5 bases and J by 0 bases, with 9 bases between the two germline ends. CDR3 length equals 13 residues. The CDR3 sequence: CASREQSSYEQYF. Written as DNA, the CDR3 is TGTGCCAGCAGGGAGCAAAGCTCCTACGAGCAGTACTTC. Using reference TRBV5-4 and TRBJ2-7 for the parts outside the CDR3, the full variable domain is ETGVTQSPTHLIKTRGQQVTLRCSSQSGHNTVSWYQQALGQGPQFIFQYYREEENGRGNFPPRFSGLQFPNYSSELNVNALELDDSALYLCASREQSSYEQYFGPGTRLTVT.

This sequence joins TRBV18 and TRBJ2-6, with no clear D. From germline, CDR1 is KGHSH and CDR2 LQKENI. V lost 2 bases and J 4 bases, leaving 6 bases between the germline ends. The CDR3 consists of 14 residues. The DNA for the CDR3 is TGTGCCAGCTCACCAGGGTACGGGGCCAACGTCCTGACTTTC. Residues: CASSPGYGANVLTF.

This chain links TRBV3-1 with TRBJ2-5; D ambiguous. Trimming cost V 3 bases and J 5 bases, with 7 bases left between them. The length of the CDR3 is 12 residues. The germline CDR1 and CDR2 sequences are LGHDT and YNNKEL (reference sequence). DNA of the CDR3: TGTGCCAGCAGCCAGATGGTGGAGACCCAGTACTTC. Protein: CASSQMVETQYF.

This chain links TRBV29-1 with TRBJ1-4; the D gene is possibly TRBD1 (5 bases). Deletions cut 7 bases from V and 3 bases from J, with 21 bases between. Germline CDR1 reads SQVTM; CDR2 reads ANQGSEA. The CDR3 sequence is 16 residues long. CDR3 region: CSALRGGFEANEKLFF. DNA of the CDR3: TGCAGCGCGTTGAGGGGTGGTTTCGAGGCTAATGAAAAACTGTTTTTT.

To note about this clonotype: The junction does not match germline at one end; this may be a read error. The chain carries TRBV9 and TRBJ2-5, with 13 bases aligning to TRBD2. CDR1 SGDLS and CDR2 YYNGEE come from the germline V gene. The CDR3 has 17 amino acids. The CDR3 loop is CACSPGLAGQYQETQYF. CDR3 DNA: TGTGCCTGCAGCCCGGGACTAGCGGGACAGTACCAAGAGACCCAGTACTTC. Based on the CDR3 plus reference TRBV9 and TRBJ2-5, the full variable domain is DSGVTQTPKHLITATGQRVTLRCSPRSGDLSVYWYQQSLDQGLQFLIQYYNGEERAKGNILERFSAQQFPDLHSELNLSSLELGDSALYFCACSPGLAGQYQETQYFGPGTRLLVL.

V is TRBV6-5 and J is TRBJ2-2, with 11 bases fitting TRBD1. The CDR3 runs 19 residues. The V and J ends lost 5 bases and 0 bases, in that order; junction bases with no gene match: 11. Germline CDR1 and CDR2: MNHEY and SVGAGI. CDR3: CASSHRTGGGPTNTGELFF. The CDR3 DNA follows: TGTGCCAGCAGTCACAGGACAGGGGGCGGACCAACGAACACCGGGGAGCTGTTTTTT.

The chain couples TRBV2 to TRBJ2-2; D might be TRBD1 or TRBD2, each matching 6 bases. V was shortened by 8 bases and J by 6 bases, with 13 bases between the two germline ends. The CDR3 has 13 amino acids. Germline loops: CDR1 SNHLY, CDR2 FYNNEI. CDR3 protein: CASQGKRAGELFF. For the CDR3, the DNA is TGTGCCAGCCAGGGGAAGCGGGCCGGGGAGCTGTTTTTT.

The chain employs TRBV7-2 and TRBJ2-3, with no clear D. From germline, CDR1 is SGHTA and CDR2 FQGNSA. The germline V and J ends were trimmed by 2 bases and 0 bases, with 6 bases remaining between them. This CDR3 has 14 residues. The CDR3 DNA reads as TGTGCCAGCAGCTTACGGCGGAGCACAGATACGCAGTATTTT. It codes for CASSLRRSTDTQYF.

The chain has TRBV5-1 and TRBJ2-7; D is unclear. CDR3 length: 14 residues. Trimming left V 4 bases short and J 2 bases short, with 13 bases between. Germline assignment: CDR1 SGHRS and CDR2 YFSETQ. In nucleotides, the CDR3 is TGCGCCAGCAGCCCTTCGGGCGGTCCCTACGAGCAGTACTTC. Its protein is CASSPSGGPYEQYF.

The CDR3 coding sequence is TGTGCCAGCAAGGGGACAACCGCTAGCAATCAGCCCCAGCATTTT. Its translation is CASKGTTASNQPQHF. The chain combines TRBV12-3 or TRBV12-4 with TRBJ1-5; D perhaps matches TRBD1 (6 bases). The CDR3 sequence is 15 residues long. V shed 7 bases and J shed 0 bases, with 13 bases lying between them.

The J gene is TRBJ2-2, the V gene TRBV10-2; D perhaps matches TRBD2 (6 bases). CDR1 and CDR2 from the germline V gene are WSHSY and SAAADI. The CDR3 extends over 15 amino acids. The ends were cut back, 6 bases at V and 2 bases at J, with 13 bases in the middle. CDR3 nucleotides: TGCGCCAGCAGACCATCGGGAGTCAACACCGGGGAGCTGTTTTTT. Amino acid sequence: CASRPSGVNTGELFF.

This chain connects TRBV12-3 or TRBV12-4 to TRBJ2-5; D is unresolved. V was cut by 3 bases and J by 1 base, with 6 bases left in between. This CDR3 comprises 13 residues. CDR3 sequence: CASSFSGQETQYF. CDR3 nucleotide sequence: TGTGCCAGCAGTTTCTCGGGCCAAGAGACCCAGTACTTC.

V usage is TRBV15 and J usage is TRBJ2-5, with 7 positions matching TRBD2. This CDR3 has 13 residues. J was trimmed by 2 bases and V by 5 bases; bases with no gene match: 2. CDR1 LNHNV and CDR2 YYDKDF come from the germline V gene (reference sequence). In DNA, the CDR3 is TGTGCCACCAGCCGGGAGGTGCAAGAGACCCAGTACTTC. Translated, it gives CATSREVQETQYF.

The chain employs TRBV30 and TRBJ2-7; 7 nucleotides align to TRBD2. The germline CDR1 and CDR2 sequences are GTSNPN and SVGIG (reference sequence). Losses at the gene ends were 8 bases for V and 3 bases for J; bases not matched to a gene: 10. The CDR3 runs to 13 residues. The CDR3 spells CALTKAGVYEQYF. Here the CDR3 DNA reads TGTGCCCTAACCAAGGCGGGAGTCTACGAGCAGTACTTC.

The chain joins TRBV12-3 or TRBV12-4 to TRBJ2-2; D is uncertain. The V gene lost 4 bases and the J gene lost 0 bases, with 9 bases spanning the gap. CDR3 length: 15 residues. In DNA form, the CDR3 reads TGTGCCAGCAGTTCAGGAGACTCGAACACCGGGGAGCTGTTTTTT. It translates to CASSSGDSNTGELFF.

CDR3 loop: CASSLSIVETQYF. For the CDR3, the DNA is TGTGCCAGCAGCTTAAGTATCGTGGAGACCCAGTACTTC. The V and J genes are TRBV7-9 and TRBJ2-5; no definite D call. The CDR3 sequence is 13 residues long. Germline V lookup: CDR1 SEHNR, CDR2 FQNEAQ (reference sequence). V lost 2 bases and J 5 bases, leaving 9 bases between the germline ends.

V and J are TRBV28 and TRBJ2-5; 8 bases fit TRBD2. This CDR3 contains 13 residues. The junction had 5 bases not matched to a gene; V was cut back by 6 bases and J by 5 bases. From germline, CDR1 is MDHEN and CDR2 SYDVKM. The CDR3 DNA follows: TGTGCCAGCAGGCGTATAGCGGGGGAGACCCAGTACTTC. It codes for CASRRIAGETQYF.